These T cell receptor beta chains were read from a single sample in a study of T cell repertoires in cytomegalovirus infection. TCRdb independently ran MiXCR on the reads; one entry per CDR3 protein. The sample has about 530,000 distinct CDR3 sequences, approximately 26% seen once. The sample taken for sequencing was PBMCs. All receptors derive from a human donor in good health (CMV status not recorded). Some clones in this sample may be carry-over from other donors' samples. Both conserved end residues are part of each CDR3. The D gene is left open where the match is weak. Clone size is not always given. Where it is, it says once, few, many or a class for expanded clones.

.	14	.	TRBV6-6	TRBJ2-3	TGTGCCAGCAGTCCGAGACACCCAACAGATACGCAGTATTTT	CASSPRHPTDTQYF
.	12	.	TRBV12-3/TRBV12-4	TRBJ2-1	TGTGCCAGCAGTTCTAGACTGAGTGAGCAGTTCTTC	CASSSRLSEQFF
.	13	few	TRBV19	TRBJ2-7	TGTGCCAGTAGTCCACCGGGACCCTACGAGCAGTACTTC	CASSPPGPYEQYF
.	13	.	TRBV3-1	TRBJ1-2	TGTGCCAGCAGCCAAGGCAGGGGCACTGGCTACACCTTC	CASSQGRGTGYTF
TRBD1	14	.	TRBV27	TRBJ1-1	TGTGCCAGCAGTGTGACAGGGGGCGGCACTGAAGCTTTCTTT	CASSVTGGGTEAFF
TRBD2	15	many	TRBV12-3/TRBV12-4	TRBJ2-1	TGTGCCAGCAGTTTGCTAAGCGGGAGGGACAATGAGCAGTTCTTC	CASSLLSGRDNEQFF
TRBD2	20	.	TRBV28	TRBJ2-3	TGTGCCAGCAGTTTTCCCGCTACGCGACTAGCGGGACATCGCACAGATACGCAGTATTTT	CASSFPATRLAGHRTDTQYF
TRBD2	15	.	TRBV6-5	TRBJ2-7	TGTGCCAGCAGTTACGGGACTAGCGGGAGTCACGAGCAGTACTTC	CASSYGTSGSHEQYF
.	14	.	TRBV7-2	TRBJ2-1	TGTGCCAGCAGCTCCACCCCCTCCTACAATGAGCAGTTCTTC	CASSSTPSYNEQFF
.	14	many	TRBV10-3	TRBJ2-2	TGTGCCATCAGTGATGCCAGGGGCGGCGGGGAGCTGTTTTTT	CAISDARGGGELFF
TRBD2	15	.	TRBV6-5	TRBJ2-7	TGTGCCAGCAGTGCAGGGATTAGCGGGGCCTACGAGCAGTACTTC	CASSAGISGAYEQYF
TRBD2	17	.	TRBV4-1	TRBJ2-5	TGCGCCAGCAGCCAAGGGGGACTAGCGAGGATCCAAGAGACCCAGTACTTC	CASSQGGLARIQETQYF
.	14	few	TRBV4-3	TRBJ2-3	TGCGCCAGCAGCCAAGATGGATCTTTAGGGGAGCAGTATTTT	CASSQDGSLGEQYF
.	16	few	TRBV28	TRBJ1-4	TGTGCCAGCAGCAAAGATACAGGGCACGGTAATGAAAAACTGTTTTTT	CASSKDTGHGNEKLFF
.	14	once	TRBV28	TRBJ2-7	TGTGCCAGCAGTCTTCCCAGGACGGTCGACGAGCAGTACTTC	CASSLPRTVDEQYF
TRBD2	14	many	TRBV5-6	TRBJ2-7	TGTGCCAGTAGAGGTATAGCGGGAGAGTACGAGCAGTACTTC	CASRGIAGEYEQYF
TRBD2	16	.	TRBV11-2	TRBJ2-2	TGTGCCAGCAGCGGACTAGCGGGAGTAAGCACCGGGGAGCTGTTTTTT	CASSGLAGVSTGELFF
TRBD2	18	.	TRBV12-3/TRBV12-4	TRBJ2-3	TGTGCCAGCAGCCTATTTGGACTAGCGGGAGACAGCACAGATACGCAGTATTTT	CASSLFGLAGDSTDTQYF
TRBD2	16	few	TRBV6-1	TRBJ2-1	TGTGCCAGCAGTGGAACTAGCGGGAGTTTCTACAATGAGCAGTTCTTC	CASSGTSGSFYNEQFF
TRBD2	15	.	TRBV11-2	TRBJ2-2	TGTGCCAGCAGCCCTAGCGGGAGTAGGACCGGGGAGCTGTTTTTT	CASSPSGSRTGELFF
.	14	.	TRBV7-9	TRBJ1-2	TGTGCCAGCAGCTTAAAAGGCGGAAACTATGGCTACACCTTC	CASSLKGGNYGYTF
.	13	few	TRBV6-2/TRBV6-3	TRBJ2-1	TGTGCCAGCACCCTAATTCAGGGGAATGAGCAGTTCTTC	CASTLIQGNEQFF
.	12	.	TRBV30	TRBJ1-5	TGTGCCTGGTCGCCGGGGGGGCAGCCCCAGCATTTT	CAWSPGGQPQHF
TRBD2	18	.	TRBV7-9	TRBJ2-2	TGTGCCAGCAGCCCTCTGGGACTAGCGGGATCGAACACCGGGGAGCTGTTTTTT	CASSPLGLAGSNTGELFF
.	16	.	TRBV7-9	TRBJ1-1	TGTGCCAGCAGCCCTTTCTTTGGGGAGGGGTACACTGAAGCTTTCTTT	CASSPFFGEGYTEAFF
.	16	.	TRBV4-3	TRBJ2-4	TGCGCCAGCAGCCAAGACGCGGGACTCAACAAAAACATTCAGTACTTC	CASSQDAGLNKNIQYF
.	13	.	TRBV4-1	TRBJ2-3	TGCGCCAGCAGCCCGGACCGCCCAGATACGCAGTATTTT	CASSPDRPDTQYF
.	12	.	TRBV20-1	TRBJ2-7	TGCAGTGCTAGAGAGGGGACTGACTCCAAGTACTTC	CSAREGTDSKYF
.	15	many	TRBV7-3	TRBJ1-1	TGTGCCAGCAGCTTAGGCGGAGGGGGGAACACTGAAGCTTTCTTT	CASSLGGGGNTEAFF
.	15	.	TRBV7-2	TRBJ2-7	TGTGCCAGCAGCTTAATTAGCGGAGAATCCTACGAGCAGTGCTTC	CASSLISGESYEQCF
.	13	.	TRBV6-4	TRBJ1-1	TGTGCCAGCAGTGACGGGACGAACACTGAAGCTTTCTTT	CASSDGTNTEAFF
.	14	few	TRBV5-1	TRBJ2-1	TGCGCCAGCAGCTTGATGACCCCCTGGGATGAGCAGTTCTTC	CASSLMTPWDEQFF
TRBD2	16	.	TRBV4-3	TRBJ2-3	TGCGCCAGCAGCCGCCAACTAGCGGGGAGCACAGATACGCAGTATTTT	CASSRQLAGSTDTQYF
.	16	.	TRBV6-1	TRBJ2-3	TGTGCCAGCACGGGGCCCGGGGGCGCTAGCACAGATACGCAGTATTTT	CASTGPGGASTDTQYF
.	14	.	TRBV3-1	TRBJ2-4	TGTGCCAGCAGCCAGGGGCAGCTTAAAAACATTCAGTACTTC	CASSQGQLKNIQYF
TRBD1	21	many	TRBV7-8	TRBJ2-7	TGTGCCAGCAGCGCCCAGGGGGTTGGGCGGAGGCCCCGAGGTTTCTACTACGAGCAGTACTTC	CASSAQGVGRRPRGFYYEQYF
TRBD2	17	.	TRBV4-1	TRBJ2-1	TGCGCCAGCAGCCAGGGCCCCCTAGCGGGAGTGGACAATGAGCAGTTCTTC	CASSQGPLAGVDNEQFF
.	12	few	TRBV10-3	TRBJ2-6	TGTGCCACTGACTCTGGGGCCAACGTCCTGACTTTC	CATDSGANVLTF
TRBD1	16	.	TRBV15	TRBJ1-6	TGTGCCACCAGCAGAGGGGCAGGGGGCTTTAATTCACCCCTCCACTTT	CATSRGAGGFNSPLHF
TRBD1	18	few	TRBV19	TRBJ1-5	TGTGCCAGTACCCTACGTCCCGGGACAGGTTTCAGCAATCAGCCCCAGCATTTT	CASTLRPGTGFSNQPQHF
.	13	few	TRBV19	TRBJ1-1	TGTGCCAGTAGTATGGCCAGACACACTGAAGCTTTCTTT	CASSMARHTEAFF
.	14	many	TRBV7-2	TRBJ2-7	TGTGCCAGCAGCCCTGAGGACCGGGATTACGAGCAGTACTTC	CASSPEDRDYEQYF
.	14	.	TRBV5-4	TRBJ2-5	TGTGCCAGCAGTGTGCTTTCGGCTCAAGAGACCCAGTACTTC	CASSVLSAQETQYF
TRBD2	18	.	TRBV20-1	TRBJ2-1	TGCAGTGCTGGAGCCAGACTAGCGGACCTCAGGGGGTACAATGAGCAGTTCTTC	CSAGARLADLRGYNEQFF
.	15	few	TRBV28	TRBJ1-6	TGTGCCAGCAGTTTTCAGGGCTCCTATAATTCACCCCTCCACTTT	CASSFQGSYNSPLHF